This TCR beta chain was identified in a study of blood T cells in healthy people across ages. Trimming stripped 5 bases from V and 5 bases from J, with 10 bases between. This CDR3 contains 13 residues. CDR1 is SNHLY, CDR2 FYNNEI, per germline. The authors ran a second PCR of roughly 6 to 12 cycles using a sample-barcoded 5' primer and a J-beta primer mix. TCRdb re-called the 5' RACE reads through MiXCR, storing one row per CDR3 protein. The table includes about 1.4 million distinct CDR3 sequences, roughly 64% detected once. This chain links TRBV2 with TRBJ2-1; no clear D. The receptor was isolated from a man aged 18 to 30 in good health. Sequenced material: blood. In DNA, the CDR3 is TGTGCCAGCAGTTTTCAGCCTCACAATGAGCAGTTCTTC. Protein sequence: CASSFQPHNEQFF.